This T cell receptor (beta chain) was identified during a study of vaccination and CD4 T cells after COVID-19. Study-level information: Convalescent study patients returned SARS-CoV-2 positive nasal swab PCR results, with fewer than 10 mild cases and one severe. Control cultures, each given a CEFX pool, an HIV-1 Nef pool, or no peptide, were included.

Treatment in this sample: roughly ten-day PBMC culture with coronavirus spike peptide pools or control peptides (ViraFEST assay). The CDR3 spans 15 residues. Trimming at V came to 3 bases and at J to 6 bases, leaving 8 bases not matched to a gene. CDR1 SGHTA and CDR2 FQGNSA come from the germline V gene. By sample share, this clonotype is medium-sized. Its antigen is unidentified. An Oncomine TCR Beta short-read assay was used to sequence the DNA from cultured CD4+ T cells. TCRdb re-analysed the PCR reads in MiXCR, keeping a single row per CDR3 protein. The repertoire includes 10,000 or so distinct CDR3 sequences, around 50% of them detected once, and roughly a quarter sits in the top ten.

What was sequenced was CD4+ T cells from blood, cultured in vitro. This sequence was found in a human donor who had recovered from COVID-19. V usage is TRBV7-2 and J usage is TRBJ2-1; TRBD1 aligns across 7 bases. CDR3 residues: CASSFGRRTGNEQFF. The DNA of the CDR3 is TGTGCCAGCAGCTTTGGTCGCCGGACAGGCAATGAGCAGTTCTTC.